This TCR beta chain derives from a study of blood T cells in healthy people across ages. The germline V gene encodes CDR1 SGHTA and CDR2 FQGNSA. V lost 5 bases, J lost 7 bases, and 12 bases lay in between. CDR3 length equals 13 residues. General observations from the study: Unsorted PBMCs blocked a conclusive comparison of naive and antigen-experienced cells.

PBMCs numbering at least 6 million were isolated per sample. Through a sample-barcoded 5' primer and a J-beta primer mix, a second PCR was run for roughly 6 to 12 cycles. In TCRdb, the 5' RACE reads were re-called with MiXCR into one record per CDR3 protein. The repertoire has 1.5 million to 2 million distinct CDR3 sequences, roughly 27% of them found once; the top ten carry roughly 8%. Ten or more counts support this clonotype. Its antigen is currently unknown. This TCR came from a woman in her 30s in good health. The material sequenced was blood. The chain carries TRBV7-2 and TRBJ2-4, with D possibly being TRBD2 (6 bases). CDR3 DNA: TGTGCCAGCAGCCCCGGGGGTCGGAACATTCAGTACTTC. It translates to CASSPGGRNIQYF.